A single sample gave rise to the 17 T cell receptor beta chains below, sequenced in a study of OX40 agonist ivuxolimab in advanced cancers. The protocol was immunoSEQ multiplex PCR, while the TCRdb copy is restricted to in-frame clones and leaves out a portion. This table has some 40,000 clones, roughly 84% appearing once. The source was CD4+ or CD8+ T cells sorted from blood, collected in a trial of the OX40 agonist ivuxolimab. These TCRs come from an adult with an advanced solid tumor such as melanoma, head and neck, liver or kidney cancer.

The V and J genes are TRBV12-5 and TRBJ2-7, with D possibly called TRBD1 or TRBD2 (6 bases each). The germline V gene has CDR1 LGHNT and CDR2 FRNRAP. The V end was cut by 1 base, the J end by 2 bases, with 9 bases between. The CDR3 extends over 14 amino acids. In DNA form, the CDR3 reads TGTGCTAGTGGTTTGGGGGGGGCAGCCTACGAGCAGTACTTC. Protein product: CASGLGGAAYEQYF.

The chain couples TRBV4-1 to TRBJ1-1; a possible D gene is TRBD1 (5 bases). The V and J ends lost 3 bases and 1 base respectively, with 9 bases between them. From germline, CDR1 is MGHRA and CDR2 YSYEKL. The CDR3 sequence is 14 residues long. CDR3 sequence reads: CASSHYTGNTEAFF. The CDR3 bases are TGCGCCAGCAGCCATTACACAGGGAACACTGAAGCTTTCTTT.

This clone appeared a single time. V is TRBV27 and J is TRBJ1-1; D not resolved. CDR1 and CDR2 (germline): MNHEY, SMNVEV (reference sequence). Trimming shortened V by 5 bases and J by 4 bases, and 17 bases separated the two germline ends. The CDR3 contains 15 residues. The CDR3 DNA reads TGTGCCAGCAGTGCCTCCACCTCCCTGGCCACTGAAGCTTTCTTT. Protein product: CASSASTSLATEAFF.

This chain joins TRBV7-3 and TRBJ2-7; D gene ambiguous. V lost 1 base, J lost 6 bases, and 10 bases lay in between. In germline, CDR1 is SGHTA, CDR2 FQGTGA. This CDR3 has 13 residues. CDR3 region: CASSLNSGFEQYF. CDR3 in DNA: TGTGCCAGCAGCTTAAATTCTGGGTTCGAGCAGTACTTC.

The chain carries TRBV7-2 and TRBJ1-1, with D possibly matching TRBD1 (6 bases). V shed 4 bases and J shed 4 bases, with 22 bases lying between them. In germline, CDR1 is SGHTA, CDR2 FQGNSA. The CDR3 sequence is 17 residues long. The CDR3 coding sequence is TGTGCCAGCAGCTGGACAGCGAGAGGGGGGACCATCACTGAAGCTTTCTTT. This translates into CASSWTARGGTITEAFF. Using reference TRBV7-2 and TRBJ1-1 for the parts outside the CDR3, the full variable domain is GAGVSQSPSNKVTEKGKDVELRCDPISGHTALYWYRQSLGQGLEFLIYFQGNSAPDKSGLPSDRFSAERTGGSVSTLTIQRTQQEDSAVYLCASSWTARGGTITEAFFGQGTRLTVV.

J is TRBJ1-5 and V is TRBV7-8; D call uncertain. Germline CDR1 reads SGHVS; CDR2 reads FQNEAQ. This CDR3 has 14 residues. Trimming took off 2 bases at V and 1 base at J, with 6 bases between the two ends. CDR3 bases: TGTGCCAGCAGCTTATGGGCAAGCAATCAGCCCCAGCATTTT. Translating it yields CASSLWASNQPQHF.

CDR3 amino acids: CASRDGRANQPQHF. CDR3 coding DNA: TGTGCCAGCAGGGACGGCAGGGCAAATCAGCCCCAGCATTTT. The chain carries TRBV6-5 and TRBJ1-5; D might be TRBD1 (5 bases). V was trimmed by 6 bases and J by 4 bases, leaving 13 bases between them. In germline, CDR1 is MNHEY, CDR2 SVGAGI. This CDR3 contains 14 residues.

The chain is built from TRBV13 and TRBJ2-3; 7 bases agree with TRBD2. Per germline, CDR1 PRHDT and CDR2 FYEKMQ (reference sequence). Trimming took 5 bases from V and 2 from J; bases not matched to a gene: 25. CDR3 size: 21 residues. The CDR3 loop is CASSLVPGLLINRVDTDTQYF. The DNA for the CDR3 is TGTGCCAGCAGCCTAGTGCCGGGACTACTTATCAACCGCGTAGACACAGATACGCAGTATTTT.

This chain connects TRBV7-6 to TRBJ1-3, with TRBD1 matching 12 bases. The CDR3 totals 16 residues. Germline lookup yields CDR1 SGHVS and CDR2 FNYEAQ. V gave up 4 bases and J gave up 3 bases; unmatched junction bases: 4. CDR3 sequence (DNA): TGTGCCAGCAGCTCGGGACAGGGGGCGTATGGAAACACCATATATTTT. Protein sequence: CASSSGQGAYGNTIYF.

The CDR3 is CASSDWTAIYEQYF. DNA for the CDR3: TGTGCCAGCAGTGACTGGACAGCAATATACGAGCAGTACTTC. The rearrangement joins TRBV2 to TRBJ2-5, with D possibly being TRBD1 (6 bases). The J call is uncertain, as TRBJ2-7 better fits the DNA end. Germline loops: CDR1 SNHLY, CDR2 FYNNEI. This CDR3 is built from 14 residues.

V gene TRBV4-2 combines with J gene TRBJ1-3, with D perhaps matching TRBD1 (6 bases). Looked up from germline, CDR1 is LGHNA and CDR2 is YNFKEQ. The V and J ends lost 3 bases and 1 base respectively, with 13 bases between them. This CDR3 has 16 residues. The CDR3 here is CASSQSPGQSGNTIYF. The DNA of the CDR3 is TGTGCCAGCAGCCAGTCCCCCGGACAGTCTGGAAACACCATATATTTT.

V gene TRBV10-3 combines with J gene TRBJ2-1, with D possibly called TRBD1 or TRBD2 (5 bases each). The germline V and J ends were trimmed by 10 bases and 4 bases, with 26 bases remaining between them. Germline V gene sequence: CDR1 ENHRY, CDR2 SYGVKD. There are 17 residues in the CDR3. CDR3 DNA sequence: TGTGCCACAAAGACTGTCACCGGGACGGAAATTTACAATGAGCAGTTCTTC. Its protein product is CATKTVTGTEIYNEQFF.

The chain combines TRBV27 with TRBJ2-1, with a possible D match to TRBD1 (5 bases). V was trimmed by 8 bases and J by 0 bases, leaving 11 bases between them. In germline, CDR1 is MNHEY, CDR2 SMNVEV (reference sequence). This CDR3 has 14 residues. For the CDR3, the DNA is TGTGCCAGCGCCTGGGGCAGCTCCTACAATGAGCAGTTCTTC. Its protein is CASAWGSSYNEQFF.

V gene TRBV9 combines with J gene TRBJ1-6; D is perhaps TRBD1 (5 bases). The CDR3 consists of 15 residues. CDR1 is SGDLS, CDR2 YYNGEE, per germline. V was pared by 0 bases and J by 8 bases, with 12 bases between. The CDR3 DNA reads as TGTGCCAGCAGCGTAGGGGGGATGTGGGATTCACCCCTCCACTTT. It codes for CASSVGGMWDSPLHF. The full variable domain, completed using reference TRBV9 and TRBJ1-6, is DSGVTQTPKHLITATGQRVTLRCSPRSGDLSVYWYQQSLDQGLQFLIQYYNGEERAKGNILERFSAQQFPDLHSELNLSSLELGDSALYFCASSVGGMWDSPLHFGNGTRLTVT.

The rearrangement uses TRBV25-1 and TRBJ2-2; 9 bases map to TRBD1. V was clipped by 3 bases and J by 4 bases; unmatched bases: 9. Germline CDR1 MGHDK, CDR2 SYGVNS. The CDR3 has 17 residues. The CDR3 spells CASSDPTGGRRTGELFF. The DNA of the CDR3 is TGTGCCAGCAGTGACCCAACAGGGGGCCGGCGCACCGGGGAGCTGTTTTTT. Based on the CDR3 plus reference TRBV25-1 and TRBJ2-2, the full variable domain is EADIYQTPRYLVIGTGKKITLECSQTMGHDKMYWYQQDPGMELHLIHYSYGVNSTEKGDLSSESTVSRIRTEHFPLTLESARPSHTSQYLCASSDPTGGRRTGELFFGEGSRLTVL.

This clone was seen just once. In nucleotides, the CDR3 is TGTGCCAGCAGCTTCCCGGGCAGTAAATACGAGCAGTACTTC. Its protein product is CASSFPGSKYEQYF. V is TRBV7-8 and J is TRBJ2-7; no definite D call. CDR3 length: 14 residues. CDR1 is SGHVS and CDR2 is FQNEAQ in the germline V gene. The ends were cut back, 3 bases at V and 4 bases at J, with 13 bases in the middle.

This chain uses TRBV2 with TRBJ2-7, with TRBD1 as a possible D gene (6 bases). From germline, CDR1 is SNHLY and CDR2 FYNNEI. Trimming shortened V by 3 bases and J by 4 bases, and 13 bases separated the two germline ends. The CDR3 is made up of 14 amino acids. CDR3 nucleotide sequence: TGTGCCAGCAGTGACTGGACAGCAATATACGAGCAGTACTTC. Translating gives CASSDWTAIYEQYF.